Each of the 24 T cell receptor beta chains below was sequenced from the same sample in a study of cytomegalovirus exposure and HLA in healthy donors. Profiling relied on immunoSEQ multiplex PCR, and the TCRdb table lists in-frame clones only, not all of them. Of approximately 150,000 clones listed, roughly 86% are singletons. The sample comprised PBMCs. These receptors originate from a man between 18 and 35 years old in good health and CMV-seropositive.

Here the CDR3 reads CASKLSGGSGNTIYF. CDR3 in DNA: TGTGCCAGCAAACTTTCAGGGGGCTCTGGAAACACCATATATTTT. This sequence joins TRBV6-1 and TRBJ1-3, with TRBD1 matching over 7 bases. V dropped 7 bases and J dropped 0; count of bases not matched to a gene: 6. The CDR3 has 15 residues. Germline lookup yields CDR1 MNHNS and CDR2 SASEGT.

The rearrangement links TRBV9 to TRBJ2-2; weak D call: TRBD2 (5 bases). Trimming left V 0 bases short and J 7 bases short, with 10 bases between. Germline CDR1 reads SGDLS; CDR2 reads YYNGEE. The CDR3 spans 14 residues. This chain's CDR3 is CASSVGGNGGELFF. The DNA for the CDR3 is TGTGCCAGCAGCGTAGGAGGGAACGGCGGGGAGCTGTTTTTT.

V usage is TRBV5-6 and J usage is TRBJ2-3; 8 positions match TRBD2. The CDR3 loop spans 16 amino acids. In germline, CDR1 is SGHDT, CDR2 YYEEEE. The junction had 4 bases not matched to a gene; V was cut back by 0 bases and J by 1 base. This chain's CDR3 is CASSLASGRGTDTQYF. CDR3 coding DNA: TGTGCCAGCAGCTTGGCGAGCGGGAGAGGCACAGATACGCAGTATTTT.

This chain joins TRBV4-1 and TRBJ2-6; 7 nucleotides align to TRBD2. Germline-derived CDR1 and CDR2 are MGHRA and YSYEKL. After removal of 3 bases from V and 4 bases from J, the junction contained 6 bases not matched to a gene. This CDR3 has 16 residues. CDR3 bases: TGCGCCAGCAGCCAGGAAGGGAGGGCAGGGGCCAACGTCCTGACTTTC. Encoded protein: CASSQEGRAGANVLTF.

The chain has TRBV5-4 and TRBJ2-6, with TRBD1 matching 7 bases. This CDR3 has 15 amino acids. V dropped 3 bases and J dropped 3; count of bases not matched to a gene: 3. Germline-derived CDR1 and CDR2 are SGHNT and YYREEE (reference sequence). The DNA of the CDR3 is TGTGCCAGCAGCTACAGGGGTGATGGGGCCAACGTCCTGACTTTC. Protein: CASSYRGDGANVLTF.

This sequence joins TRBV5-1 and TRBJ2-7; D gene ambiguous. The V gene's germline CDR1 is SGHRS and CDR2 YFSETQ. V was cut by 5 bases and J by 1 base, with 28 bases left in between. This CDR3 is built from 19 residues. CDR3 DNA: TGCGCCAGCAGACCCCGACCTCGAGACCGCACCCCGGGTTCCTACGAGCAGTACTTC. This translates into CASRPRPRDRTPGSYEQYF.

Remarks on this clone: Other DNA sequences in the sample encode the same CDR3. CDR3 region: CASSVEGQQETQYF. The CDR3 DNA reads TGTGCCAGCAGCGTAGAGGGACAGCAAGAGACCCAGTACTTC. J is TRBJ2-5 and V is TRBV9; TRBD1 matches at 7 bases. After removal of 0 bases from V and 2 bases from J, the junction contained 1 base not matched to a gene. Germline-derived CDR1 and CDR2 are SGDLS and YYNGEE. The CDR3 is made up of 14 amino acids. Full variable domain (outside the CDR3, taken from reference TRBV9 and TRBJ2-5): DSGVTQTPKHLITATGQRVTLRCSPRSGDLSVYWYQQSLDQGLQFLIQYYNGEERAKGNILERFSAQQFPDLHSELNLSSLELGDSALYFCASSVEGQQETQYFGPGTRLLVL.

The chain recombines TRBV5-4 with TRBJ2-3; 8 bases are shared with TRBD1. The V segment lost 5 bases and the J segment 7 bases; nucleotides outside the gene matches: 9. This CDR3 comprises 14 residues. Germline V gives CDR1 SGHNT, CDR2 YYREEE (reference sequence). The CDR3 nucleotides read TGTGCCAGCAGACCGGACAGGGCGAGGCATACGCAGTATTTT. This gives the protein CASRPDRARHTQYF.

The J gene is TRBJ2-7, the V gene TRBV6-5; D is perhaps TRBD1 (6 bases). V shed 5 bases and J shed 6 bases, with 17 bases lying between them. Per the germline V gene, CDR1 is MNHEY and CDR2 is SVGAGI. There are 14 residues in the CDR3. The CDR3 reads CASSAAGVPGEQYF. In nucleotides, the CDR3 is TGTGCCAGCAGTGCCGCAGGGGTTCCCGGCGAGCAGTACTTC.

The CDR3 loop reads CASSSGRGAYEQFF. CDR3 DNA sequence: TGTGCCAGCAGCTCAGGCAGGGGGGCGTATGAGCAGTTCTTC. V and J are TRBV11-3 and TRBJ2-1, with D maybe TRBD1 (7 bases). The CDR3 is made up of 14 amino acids. Trimming left V 4 bases short and J 8 bases short, with 15 bases between. Germline CDR1 reads SGHNT; CDR2 reads YENEEA.

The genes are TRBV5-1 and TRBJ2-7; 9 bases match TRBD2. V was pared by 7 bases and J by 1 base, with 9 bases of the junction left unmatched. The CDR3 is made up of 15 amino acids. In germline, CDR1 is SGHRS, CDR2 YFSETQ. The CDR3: CASRRETSGSYEQYF. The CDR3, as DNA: TGCGCCAGCCGGAGGGAGACTAGCGGTTCCTACGAGCAGTACTTC.

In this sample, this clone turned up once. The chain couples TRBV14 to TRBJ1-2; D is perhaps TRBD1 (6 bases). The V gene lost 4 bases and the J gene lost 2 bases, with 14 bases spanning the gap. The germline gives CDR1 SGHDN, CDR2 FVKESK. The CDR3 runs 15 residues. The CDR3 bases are TGTGCCAGCAGCCCAGCACCAGGGGCGAACTATGGCTACACCTTC. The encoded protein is CASSPAPGANYGYTF.

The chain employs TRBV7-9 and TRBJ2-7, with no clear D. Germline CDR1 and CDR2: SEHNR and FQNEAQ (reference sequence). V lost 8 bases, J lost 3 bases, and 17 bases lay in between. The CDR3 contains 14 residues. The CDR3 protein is CASSALAAHYEQYF. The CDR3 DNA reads TGTGCCAGCTCCGCATTGGCCGCCCACTACGAGCAGTACTTC.

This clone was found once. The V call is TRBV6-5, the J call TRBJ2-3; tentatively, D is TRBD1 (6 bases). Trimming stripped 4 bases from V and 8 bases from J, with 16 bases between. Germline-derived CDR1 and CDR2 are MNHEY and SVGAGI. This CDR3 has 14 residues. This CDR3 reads CASSLTTGSGTQYF. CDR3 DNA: TGTGCCAGCAGTTTAACCACAGGGAGCGGTACGCAGTATTTT.

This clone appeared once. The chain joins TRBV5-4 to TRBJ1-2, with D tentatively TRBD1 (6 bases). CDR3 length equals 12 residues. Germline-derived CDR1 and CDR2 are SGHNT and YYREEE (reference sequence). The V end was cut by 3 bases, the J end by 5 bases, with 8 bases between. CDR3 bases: TGTGCCAGCAGCTCGGACAGATATGGCTACACCTTC. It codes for CASSSDRYGYTF.

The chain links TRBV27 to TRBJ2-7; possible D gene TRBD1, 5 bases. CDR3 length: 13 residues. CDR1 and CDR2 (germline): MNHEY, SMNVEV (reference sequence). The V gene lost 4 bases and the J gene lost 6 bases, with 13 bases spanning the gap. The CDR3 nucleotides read TGTGCCAGCAGTTCGACAGCCCTGCGCGAGCAGTACTTC. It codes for CASSSTALREQYF.

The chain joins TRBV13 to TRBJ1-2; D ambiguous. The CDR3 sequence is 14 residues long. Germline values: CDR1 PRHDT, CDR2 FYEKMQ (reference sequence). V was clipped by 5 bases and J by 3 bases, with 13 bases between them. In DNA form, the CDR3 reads TGTGCCAGCAGCCACCGGAACCGGGACTATGGCTACACCTTC. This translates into CASSHRNRDYGYTF.

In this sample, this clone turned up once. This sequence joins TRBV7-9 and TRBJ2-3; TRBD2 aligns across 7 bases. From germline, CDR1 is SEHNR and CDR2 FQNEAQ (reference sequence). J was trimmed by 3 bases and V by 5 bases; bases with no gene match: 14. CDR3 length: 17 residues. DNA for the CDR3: TGTGCCAGCAGCCTCTTCCTGCGGGGGTGGTTAACAGATACGCAGTATTTT. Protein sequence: CASSLFLRGWLTDTQYF.

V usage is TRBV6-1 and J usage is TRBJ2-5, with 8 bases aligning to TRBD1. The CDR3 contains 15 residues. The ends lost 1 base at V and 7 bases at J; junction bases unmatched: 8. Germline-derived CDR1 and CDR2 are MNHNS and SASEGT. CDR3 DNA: TGTGCCAGCAGTGAAGGGACAGGGCTCCGGGGGACCCAGTACTTC. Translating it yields CASSEGTGLRGTQYF.

CDR3 coding DNA: TGTGCCAGCAGCTGGGGGGACGGTCGTAACTATGGCTACACCTTC. This encodes CASSWGDGRNYGYTF. The J gene is TRBJ1-2, the V gene TRBV5-8; tentative D call: TRBD1 (5 bases). Germline CDR1 SGHTS, CDR2 YDEGEE. Trimming shortened V by 3 bases and J by 1 base, and 13 bases separated the two germline ends. The CDR3 extends over 15 amino acids. Full variable domain (rest looked up from reference TRBV5-8 and TRBJ1-2): EAGVTQSPTHLIKTRGQQATLRCSPISGHTSVYWYQQALGLGLQFLLWYDEGEERNRGNFPPRFSGRQFPNYSSELNVNALELEDSALYLCASSWGDGRNYGYTFGSGTRLTVV.

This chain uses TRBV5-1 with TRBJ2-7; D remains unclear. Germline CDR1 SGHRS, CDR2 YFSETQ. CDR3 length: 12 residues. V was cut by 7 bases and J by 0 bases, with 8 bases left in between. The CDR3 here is CASGETSYEQYF. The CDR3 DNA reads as TGCGCCAGCGGAGAAACCTCCTACGAGCAGTACTTC.

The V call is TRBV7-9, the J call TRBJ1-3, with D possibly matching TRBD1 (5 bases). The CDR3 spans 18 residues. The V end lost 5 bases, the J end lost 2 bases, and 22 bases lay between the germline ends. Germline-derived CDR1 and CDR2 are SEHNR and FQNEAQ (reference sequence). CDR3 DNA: TGTGCCAGCAGCGGGGGACTTTGGGCCCGAGCCACTGGAAACACCATATATTTT. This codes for CASSGGLWARATGNTIYF.

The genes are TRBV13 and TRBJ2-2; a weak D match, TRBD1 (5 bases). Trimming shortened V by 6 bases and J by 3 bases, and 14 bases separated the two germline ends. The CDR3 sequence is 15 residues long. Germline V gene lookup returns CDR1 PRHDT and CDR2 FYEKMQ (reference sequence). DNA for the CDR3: TGTGCCAGCAGATCCCGGAAGGGGCACACCGGGGAGCTGTTTTTT. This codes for CASRSRKGHTGELFF. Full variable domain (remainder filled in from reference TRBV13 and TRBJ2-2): AAGVIQSPRHLIKEKRETATLKCYPIPRHDTVYWYQQGPGQDPQFLISFYEKMQSDKGSIPDRFSAQQFSDYHSELNMSSLELGDSALYFCASRSRKGHTGELFFGEGSRLTVL.

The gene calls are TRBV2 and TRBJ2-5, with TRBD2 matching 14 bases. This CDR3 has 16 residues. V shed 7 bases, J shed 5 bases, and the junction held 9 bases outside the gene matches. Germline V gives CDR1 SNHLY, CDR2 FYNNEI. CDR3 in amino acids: CASTSGTSGSFETQYF. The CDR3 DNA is TGTGCCAGCACATCCGGGACTAGCGGGAGTTTTGAGACCCAGTACTTC.